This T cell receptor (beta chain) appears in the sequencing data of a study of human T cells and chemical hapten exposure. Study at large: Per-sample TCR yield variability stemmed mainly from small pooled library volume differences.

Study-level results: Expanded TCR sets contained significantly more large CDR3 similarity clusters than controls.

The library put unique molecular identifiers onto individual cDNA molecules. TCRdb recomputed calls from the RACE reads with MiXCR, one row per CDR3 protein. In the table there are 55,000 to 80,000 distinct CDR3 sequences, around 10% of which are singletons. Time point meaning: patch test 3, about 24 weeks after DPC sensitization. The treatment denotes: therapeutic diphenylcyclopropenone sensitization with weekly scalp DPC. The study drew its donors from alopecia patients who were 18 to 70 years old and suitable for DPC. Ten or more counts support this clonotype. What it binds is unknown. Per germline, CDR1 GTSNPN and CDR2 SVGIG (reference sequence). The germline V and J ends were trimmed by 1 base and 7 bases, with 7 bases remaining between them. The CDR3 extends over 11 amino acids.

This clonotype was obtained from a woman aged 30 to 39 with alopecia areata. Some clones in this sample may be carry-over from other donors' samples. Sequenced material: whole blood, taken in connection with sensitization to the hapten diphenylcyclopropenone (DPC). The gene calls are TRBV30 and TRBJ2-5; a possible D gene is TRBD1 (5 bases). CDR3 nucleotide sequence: TGTGCCTGGAGTGCTCAGGGGACCCAGTACTTC. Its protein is CAWSAQGTQYF.